This T cell receptor (beta chain) stems from a study of beta chain features in type 1 diabetes. Notes on the study in general: Within each of all four CD4+ subsets, Type 1 diabetes patients had TCRB CDR3s that were moderately but significantly shorter. Individuals with type 1 diabetes displayed fewer insertions and more deletions at VDJ junctions.

Per the germline V gene, CDR1 is SNHLY and CDR2 is FYNNEI. V dropped 2 bases and J dropped 0 bases, with 20 bases sitting between them. CDR3 length: 19 residues. Expressed TCRB transcripts were sequenced because the isolated RNA had all been reverse transcribed beforehand. Here immunoSEQ multiplex PCR was the method, and the copy in TCRdb shows in-frame clones only, minus some. Of 95,000 to 150,000 clones in the sample, roughly 17% were seen once. Only a few counts were recorded for this clone. What it binds is not known. The chain uses TRBV2 and TRBJ2-1; no definite D call. The receptor's source is a man younger than 35 with type 1 diabetes. The sequencing sample was made of central memory CD4+ T cells from blood. The CDR3 reads CASSELLGTSPGSYNEQFF. CDR3 bases: TGTGCCAGCAGTGAATTACTGGGAACCTCCCCAGGCTCCTACAATGAGCAGTTCTTC.